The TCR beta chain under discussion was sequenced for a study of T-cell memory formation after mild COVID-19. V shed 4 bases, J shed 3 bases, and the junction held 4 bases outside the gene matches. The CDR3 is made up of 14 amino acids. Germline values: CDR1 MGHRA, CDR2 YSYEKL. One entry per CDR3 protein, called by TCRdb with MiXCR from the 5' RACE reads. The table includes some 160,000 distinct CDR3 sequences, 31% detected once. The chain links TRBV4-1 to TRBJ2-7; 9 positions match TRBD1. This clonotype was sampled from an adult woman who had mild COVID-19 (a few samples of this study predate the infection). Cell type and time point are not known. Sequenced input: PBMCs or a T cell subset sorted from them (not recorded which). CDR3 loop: CASSPRTGDYEQYF. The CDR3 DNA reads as TGCGCCAGCAGCCCTAGGACAGGGGACTACGAGCAGTACTTC.